The 22 T cell receptor beta chains given below trace back to one sample, sequenced in a study of vaccination and CD4 T cells after COVID-19. Treatment given: 10-day PBMC culture with coronavirus spike peptide pools or control peptides (ViraFEST assay). Sequence data for DNA of cultured CD4+ T cells were generated by the Oncomine TCR Beta short-read assay. TCRdb processed the PCR reads anew with MiXCR; each CDR3 protein has one entry. Among more than 12,000 distinct CDR3 sequences listed, roughly 80% were seen once. Antigens of these TCRs are unknown. Sequencing was performed on CD4+ T cells from blood, cultured in vitro, taken after SARS-CoV-2 vaccination. The receptors derive from a human donor who received a COVID-19 vaccine.

The rearrangement uses TRBV6-1 and TRBJ2-1; TRBD2 matches at 7 bases. The CDR3 contains 14 residues. With V trimmed by 7 bases and J by 5 bases, 8 bases remained unmatched. Germline loops: CDR1 MNHNS, CDR2 SASEGT. This CDR3 is CASTRGTSDNEQFF. In nucleotides, the CDR3 is TGTGCCAGCACCCGGGGTACTAGCGACAATGAGCAGTTCTTC.

The CDR3 reads CASSGRGGRETQYF. The CDR3 DNA follows: TGCGCCAGCAGTGGGCGGGGGGGCCGTGAGACCCAGTACTTC. This chain joins TRBV5-1 and TRBJ2-5, with 9 bases lining up with TRBD2. V was pared by 5 bases and J by 5 bases, with 7 bases of the junction left unmatched. The length of the CDR3 is 14 residues. Per germline, CDR1 SGHRS and CDR2 YFSETQ.

This clonotype was recorded once. The chain couples TRBV24-1 to TRBJ2-3; 13 nucleotides align to TRBD2. CDR1 is KGHDR, CDR2 SFDVKD, per germline. This CDR3 has 16 amino acids. Trimming cost V 6 bases and J 8 bases; bases outside gene matches: 10. CDR3 DNA sequence: TGTGCCACCAGTCCAGGACTAGCGGGGGAGCTAGGTACGCAGTATTTT. This encodes CATSPGLAGELGTQYF.

This chain joins TRBV5-1 and TRBJ2-7; TRBD2 matches 7 bases. In germline, CDR1 is SGHRS, CDR2 YFSETQ. The CDR3 spans 15 residues. V was pared by 0 bases and J by 0 bases, with 3 bases of the junction left unmatched. The CDR3 reads CASSLGGGGSYEQYF. The CDR3 DNA sequence: TGCGCCAGCAGCTTGGGGGGCGGGGGCTCCTACGAGCAGTACTTC.

This rearrangement joins TRBV20-1 to TRBJ2-1; 7 bases fit TRBD1. J was trimmed by 5 bases and V by 6 bases; bases with no gene match: 10. The CDR3 has 14 amino acids. Per germline, CDR1 DFQATT and CDR2 SNEGSKA (reference sequence). The CDR3 loop reads CSAPDRATNNEQFF. The CDR3 coding sequence is TGCAGTGCGCCTGACAGGGCAACAAACAATGAGCAGTTCTTC.

In its sample, this clonotype was seen once. CDR3 in amino acids: CAISEGLAAETQYF. The CDR3 nucleotides are TGTGCCATCAGTGAGGGACTAGCAGCCGAGACCCAGTACTTC. This sequence joins TRBV10-3 and TRBJ2-5, with 8 bases fitting TRBD2. CDR3 size: 14 residues. After removal of 2 bases from V and 5 bases from J, the junction contained 4 bases not matched to a gene. Germline V gene data show CDR1 as ENHRY and CDR2 as SYGVKD.

The rearrangement uses TRBV2 and TRBJ1-2; no reliable D call. Trimming stripped 6 bases from V and 2 bases from J, with 13 bases between. This CDR3 has 14 amino acids. The germline CDR1 and CDR2 sequences are SNHLY and FYNNEI. CDR3 amino acids: CASRETGANYGYTF. The CDR3 DNA is TGTGCCAGCAGAGAAACGGGAGCGAACTATGGCTACACCTTC.

The chain is built from TRBV7-6 and TRBJ1-5; no reliable D call. Deletions cut 3 bases from V and 6 bases from J, with 9 bases between. Per germline, CDR1 SGHVS and CDR2 FNYEAQ. CDR3 length: 13 amino acids. CDR3 coding DNA: TGTGCCAGCAGCTTGGATGGTGCTCAGCCCCAGCATTTT. Its protein product is CASSLDGAQPQHF.

The chain is built from TRBV21-1 and TRBJ2-1; the DNA was not compared with TRBD2, the D call given in the table. TRBV21-1 is a pseudogene. The CDR3 runs 21 residues. DNA of the CDR3: TGTGCCAGCAGCAAGGGACTAGCGGGGACTTGGTTATCTCTTGACTACAATGAGCAGTTCTTC. Amino acid sequence: CASSKGLAGTWLSLDYNEQFF.

V gene TRBV5-1 combines with J gene TRBJ2-5, with 8 bases lining up with TRBD2. The V gene end was trimmed by 6 bases and the J gene end by 4 bases; junction bases not matched to a gene: 14. The V gene's germline CDR1 is SGHRS and CDR2 YFSETQ. This CDR3 is 16 amino acids long. CDR3 sequence reads: CASILRRGVKLETQYF. DNA of the CDR3: TGCGCCAGCATTTTGCGGCGGGGGGTCAAACTAGAGACCCAGTACTTC.

The genes are TRBV18 and TRBJ1-3; D gene unclear. Trimming took 2 bases from V and 0 from J, leaving 11 bases between them. The germline CDR1 and CDR2 sequences are KGHSH and LQKENI. The CDR3 is made up of 16 amino acids. The CDR3 here is CASSPMAVDSGNTIYF. The CDR3 region has the DNA TGTGCCAGCTCACCAATGGCAGTCGACTCTGGAAACACCATATATTTT.

This clonotype has just a few counts. This chain uses TRBV6-5 with TRBJ1-3; the D is unclear. There are 14 residues in the CDR3. Deletions cut 0 bases from V and 3 bases from J, with 6 bases between. The germline gives CDR1 MNHEY, CDR2 SVGAGI. Here the CDR3 DNA reads TGTGCCAGCAGTTACTCGATCGGTGGAAACACCATATATTTT. Its translation: CASSYSIGGNTIYF.

J is TRBJ2-5 and V is TRBV28; 12 bases agree with TRBD2. Germline-derived CDR1 and CDR2 are MDHEN and SYDVKM. J gave up 4 bases and V 4 bases, and 4 bases lay outside the gene matches. There are 15 residues in the CDR3. The CDR3 nucleotides are TGTGCCAGCAGTTCTAGCGGGGGGGTGGGAGAGACCCAGTACTTC. This translates into CASSSSGGVGETQYF. Full variable domain (remainder filled in from reference TRBV28 and TRBJ2-5): DVKVTQSSRYLVKRTGEKVFLECVQDMDHENMFWYRQDPGLGLRLIYFSYDVKMKEKGDIPEGYSVSREKKERFSLILESASTNQTSMYLCASSSSGGVGETQYFGPGTRLLVL.

The rearrangement joins TRBV20-1 to TRBJ2-3, with a weak D call TRBD1 (8 bases). Trimming took 6 bases from V and 5 from J, leaving 24 bases between them. Germline V gene data show CDR1 as DFQATT and CDR2 as SNEGSKA (reference sequence). This CDR3 region has 16 residues. The CDR3 DNA reads TGCAGTGCCGGGGAGGGGAACAGGGGGTTGGTAGATACGCAGTATTTT. It codes for CSAGEGNRGLVDTQYF.

This chain joins TRBV7-3 and TRBJ2-5; 8 bases fit TRBD2. The CDR3 has 15 amino acids. Unmatched junction bases numbered 9, after V lost 4 bases and J lost 5 bases. The germline V gene encodes CDR1 SGHTA and CDR2 FQGTGA. CDR3 protein: CASSWTAGVRETQYF. In DNA, the CDR3 is TGTGCCAGCAGCTGGACAGCGGGGGTGAGGGAGACCCAGTACTTC.

The chain employs TRBV20-1 and TRBJ1-1, with TRBD1 identical over 10 bases. The CDR3 loop spans 16 amino acids. Losses at the gene ends were 6 bases for V and 0 bases for J; bases not matched to a gene: 10. Per germline, CDR1 DFQATT and CDR2 SNEGSKA (reference sequence). Written as DNA, the CDR3 is TGCAGTGCCTCCCCCCGGACAGGGGGTATGAACACTGAAGCTTTCTTT. Amino acids: CSASPRTGGMNTEAFF.

The genes are TRBV11-2 and TRBJ1-2; TRBD1 matches 7 bases. CDR3 length: 13 residues. CDR1 is SGHAT, CDR2 FQNNGV, per germline. After removal of 6 bases from V and 4 bases from J, the junction contained 5 bases not matched to a gene. In nucleotides, the CDR3 is TGTGCCAGCAGTTTGACAGGGAGCTATGGCTACACCTTC. Residues: CASSLTGSYGYTF. Full variable domain (missing parts from reference TRBV11-2 and TRBJ1-2): EAGVAQSPRYKIIEKRQSVAFWCNPISGHATLYWYQQILGQGPKLLIQFQNNGVVDDSQLPKDRFSAERLKGVDSTLKIQPAKLEDSAVYLCASSLTGSYGYTFGSGTRLTVV.

This chain uses TRBV30 with TRBJ2-3; 7 positions agree with TRBD2. CDR1 and CDR2 from the germline V gene are GTSNPN and SVGIG (reference sequence). Germline trimming cut 1 base from V and 1 base from J; bases unmatched to any gene: 5. The CDR3 covers 15 residues. The CDR3 DNA reads as TGTGCCTGGAGTGGGGGCAGCGGGGGCACAGATACGCAGTATTTT. This encodes CAWSGGSGGTDTQYF.

The chain is built from TRBV24-1 and TRBJ1-2; the D gene is possibly TRBD1 (5 bases). This CDR3 is 12 amino acids long. From germline, CDR1 is KGHDR and CDR2 SFDVKD. The V gene lost 6 bases and the J gene lost 5 bases, with 9 bases spanning the gap. As DNA, the CDR3 is TGTGCCACCAGTACGACAGATTATGGCTACACCTTC. It codes for CATSTTDYGYTF.

This clonotype was observed a handful of times. This chain joins TRBV20-1 and TRBJ1-2; D ambiguous. Germline values: CDR1 DFQATT, CDR2 SNEGSKA (reference sequence). The CDR3 is 14 residues long. Trimming took 5 bases from V and 0 from J, leaving 13 bases between them. CDR3 residues: CSAQADRANYGYTF. For the CDR3, the DNA is TGCAGTGCTCAAGCCGATCGGGCTAACTATGGCTACACCTTC.

The genes are TRBV29-1 and TRBJ1-2, with TRBD1 matching over 7 bases. The germline CDR1 and CDR2 sequences are SQVTM and ANQGSEA. V shed 6 bases and J 1 base; nucleotides not matched to a gene: 5. CDR3 length: 13 amino acids. The CDR3 loop is CSVGTANNYGYTF. In DNA, the CDR3 is TGCAGCGTCGGGACAGCTAATAACTATGGCTACACCTTC.

A few counts support this clonotype. The chain links TRBV5-1 to TRBJ2-3; perhaps TRBD1 as D (5 bases). The CDR3 is 12 amino acids. V lost 3 bases to trimming and J lost 5 bases, with 7 bases between them. From germline, CDR1 is SGHRS and CDR2 YFSETQ. This CDR3 reads CASSSRGDTQYF. The CDR3 DNA sequence: TGCGCCAGCAGCTCAAGGGGAGATACGCAGTATTTT.